One T cell receptor beta chain is described in this entry. In its sample, this clonotype was seen many times. No antigen is known for it. No much larger clone exists at a distance of one base, and base qualities are not known. V gives up 5 bases and J gives up 4 bases, and the segment between their germline ends measures 11 bases. The CDR3 sequence holds 14 residues, the cysteine and phenylalanine included. Only CDR3 DNA is held: 42 bases, read in frame from base 1. The germline V gene supplies CDR1 SGHTA and CDR2 FQGNSA. The entry originates in a study of T cells after yellow fever vaccination (dated by TCRdb to about 2019). About the study as a whole: Libraries from fractions with low cell numbers were prepared with the SMART-Seq v4 Ultra Low Input RNA kit. Blood samples were taken at several timepoints before and after primary and secondary immunization, and bulk PBMC replicates and cell subsets were isolated. Bulk TCR alpha and beta repertoires were sequenced longitudinally to track T-cell clones before and after primary and booster YFV17D yellow fever vaccination. The cohort comprised two healthy male donors, one aged 18 to 29 and one aged 30 to 40 years. What the work shows at the level of the full study, not this receptor alone: The secondary T-cell response was weaker than the primary response but faster, peaking on day 5 instead of day 15. Most clones expanded after primary vaccination were re-detected after the booster (around 96% of CD4 and around nine tenths of CD8), suggesting broad memory maintenance. Because only a couple of donors were included in the study, the extent to which the findings can be generalized is limited. A small share of clonotypes was detected in both CD4 and CD8 compartments, with the overlap likely arising from convergent recombination. Because abundant contaminating clonotypes from the bulk population could be contained in FACS-sorted repertoires, computational filtering was required.

Reading the label with the study, this specimen's treatment or condition is: live attenuated yellow fever vaccine strain. PBMCs were isolated from peripheral blood using a standard Ficoll-Paque protocol. Dynabeads CD4 and CD8 positive selection kits were used to isolate the CD4 and CD8 T-cell fractions. TriZol was used to extract RNA from bulk PBMCs, from CD4 and CD8 fractions, and from dextramer-positive and dextramer-negative fractions. TCR cDNA was made using 5'RACE template switching, a step that added a universal primer site and unique molecular identifiers. Priming for cDNA synthesis came from both the TCR alpha and TCR beta constant segments. Library amplification used two PCR steps, and the second PCR step added sample barcodes and sequencing adapters. Libraries were sequenced on Illumina HiSeq 2500 (2x100 bp) or NovaSeq (2x150 bp). The published analysis was carried out like this. MIGEC was used to demultiplex reads and collapse the reads into UMI consensus sequences, and MiXCR was used for V(D)J alignment. Vaccine-responding clonotypes were identified with edgeR using replicate PBMC samples, with FDR below 0.01 and a log2 fold change above 5 up to day 15 being required. Each bulk clonotype was labeled CD4 or CD8 based on which sequenced repertoire, CD4 or CD8, contained the clonotype at higher abundance. TCRdb's own reprocessing of the public reads used fastp at Q25 and MiXCR and kept productive beta chains. Identical CDR3 proteins give one entry, which carries the most common genes and DNA. V and J calls and clone size were set by TCRdb, not the authors. The sample table records roughly 120,000 distinct CDR3 sequences; 7.2% of these occur just once. The ten largest account for 2.7% of the sample.

The chain employs TRBV7-2 and TRBJ1-4; confidence is insufficient to name the D gene. This sequence was found in a man younger than 35 who received the YFV17D yellow fever vaccine. The sample here was CD4+ T cells sorted from PBMCs, taken roughly 46 days after the first yellow fever vaccination. The DNA is TGTGCCAGCAGCCCGGGAAGGCGTAATGAAAAACTGTTTTTT. It translates as CASSPGRRNEKLFF.